Each of the 8 T cell receptor beta chains below was sequenced from the same sample in a study of beta chain features in type 1 diabetes. As every portion of the isolated RNA was reverse transcribed, the sequencing read expressed TCRB transcripts. Sequencing was performed with immunoSEQ multiplex PCR; in TCRdb, only in-frame clones are kept and a portion is missing. The repertoire includes 140,000 or so clones, around 9.3% of them detected once, and 1% to 1.5% sits in the top ten. Sequenced material: naive CD4+ T cells from blood. These receptors came from a man between 18 and 29 years old in good health.

This chain links TRBV4-3 with TRBJ2-3; 8 positions agree with TRBD2. Trimming removed 1 base from V and 0 bases from J; junction bases left unmatched: 9. The length of the CDR3 is 18 residues. Germline V gives CDR1 LGHNA, CDR2 YSLEER. The CDR3 loop reads CASSQGQTSVGSTDTQYF. As DNA, the CDR3 is TGCGCCAGCAGCCAAGGCCAGACTAGCGTTGGAAGCACAGATACGCAGTATTTT.

V usage is TRBV6-5 and J usage is TRBJ2-7; 9 bases are a match to TRBD1. Germline lookup yields CDR1 MNHEY and CDR2 SVGAGI. CDR3 length: 13 amino acids. Losses at the gene ends were 6 bases for V and 4 bases for J; bases not matched to a gene: 4. The CDR3 DNA sequence: TGTGCCAGCAGCAGGGACAGGGCGTACGAGCAGTACTTC. Protein: CASSRDRAYEQYF.

This clone was seen a few times. The chain uses TRBV28 and TRBJ2-4, with D perhaps matching TRBD2 (6 bases). The CDR3 runs 16 residues. The germline CDR1 and CDR2 sequences are MDHEN and SYDVKM. Trimming left V 10 bases short and J 2 bases short, with 21 bases between. The CDR3 DNA follows: TGTGCCACTCAGATTTTGGCGGGAAGCCCCAAAAACATTCAGTACTTC. This codes for CATQILAGSPKNIQYF.

This clone has a handful of counts. The rearrangement uses TRBV28 and TRBJ1-2; a possible D gene is TRBD1 (6 bases). The germline V and J ends were trimmed by 3 bases and 7 bases, with 15 bases remaining between them. The V gene's germline CDR1 is MDHEN and CDR2 SYDVKM. The CDR3 length is 14 residues. The CDR3, as DNA: TGTGCCAGCAGTTTGTGGCAGGGGTCGGGTGGCTACACCTTC. This encodes CASSLWQGSGGYTF.

In this sample, this clone turned up many times. The chain is built from TRBV7-9 and TRBJ2-5; tentatively, D is TRBD1 (5 bases). CDR1 is SEHNR, CDR2 FQNEAQ, per germline (reference sequence). V was trimmed by 1 base and J by 5 bases, leaving 14 bases between them. The CDR3 length is 15 residues. CDR3 coding DNA: TGTGCCAGCAGCTTAGATGTGGGGCTCGGGGAGACCCAGTACTTC. Amino acid sequence: CASSLDVGLGETQYF.

The chain recombines TRBV11-2 with TRBJ2-7, with unresolved D. The ends were cut back, 5 bases at V and 5 bases at J, with 16 bases in the middle. CDR3 size: 14 residues. The germline V gene has CDR1 SGHAT and CDR2 FQNNGV. The CDR3 region is CASSLTVVFHEQYF. CDR3 sequence (DNA): TGTGCCAGCAGCCTAACAGTGGTATTCCACGAGCAGTACTTC. Together with reference TRBV11-2 and TRBJ2-7, the CDR3 gives the full variable domain: EAGVAQSPRYKIIEKRQSVAFWCNPISGHATLYWYQQILGQGPKLLIQFQNNGVVDDSQLPKDRFSAERLKGVDSTLKIQPAKLEDSAVYLCASSLTVVFHEQYFGPGTRLTVT.

This chain uses TRBV7-7 with TRBJ2-2; perhaps TRBD1 as D (5 bases). Trimming left V 1 base short and J 0 bases short, with 6 bases between. Germline-derived CDR1 and CDR2 are SSHAT and FNYEAQ (reference sequence). The CDR3 loop spans 15 amino acids. This chain's CDR3 is CASSLGTTNTGELFF. The CDR3 DNA reads TGTGCCAGCAGCTTAGGGACAACGAACACCGGGGAGCTGTTTTTT.

The gene calls are TRBV10-1 and TRBJ2-7, with 10 bases lining up with TRBD1. Per germline, CDR1 WNHNN and CDR2 SYGVQD (reference sequence). The V segment lost 2 bases and the J segment 3 bases; nucleotides outside the gene matches: 1. The CDR3 contains 14 residues. Here the CDR3 DNA reads TGCGCCAGCAGTGAGGGGGACAGGGGCTACGAGCAGTACTTC. Encoded protein: CASSEGDRGYEQYF.